This T cell receptor beta chain was documented in a study of blood T cell repertoires in COVID-19 (dated by TCRdb to about 2020). Study-level background: Samples from collaborators originated in the United States, Italy and Spain and spanned both the acute and convalescent phases of COVID-19. Sample metadata almost always included a de-identified subject ID, COVID-19 status, age in years and sex. Where available, HLA class I and class II types were taken from metadata supplied by the sample provider and were not determined by assay-based typing. A freely available public database, intended as a resource for researchers studying the immune response to SARS-CoV-2, is where the repertoires were released. Deeply sampled blood TCRbeta repertoires from subjects exposed to, actively infected with, or recovered from COVID-19 were included in the dataset. The samples were drawn from two sources: the first 160 participants of the ongoing ImmuneRACE study, and fewer than 1,500 subjects contributed by 6 global collaborators. The prospective study material was composed of cDNA or gDNA derived from T cells, B-cell-depleted T cells, or PBMCs. Broad study findings and their caveats: The quantity of clinical and demographic metadata differed by source and by participant and was supplied without curation.

V is trimmed back by 2 bases and J by 5 bases, and the junction contains 5 bases that no gene match accounts for. In the germline V gene (reference sequence), CDR1 corresponds to SGHNT and CDR2 to YYREEE. Spanning cysteine to phenylalanine, the CDR3 consists of 14 amino acids. The kept DNA is CDR3 alone, 42 bases in frame from the first base. TCRbeta CDR3 regions were amplified from genomic DNA by means of the immunoSEQ Assay, a bias-controlled multiplex PCR. The authors' analysis ran thus. The number of nucleated cells in each sample was estimated from the amplification of reference gene primers within the assay. To quantify the absolute abundance of each unique TCRbeta CDR3 rearrangement, sequence reads were collapsed and filtered. For each sample, productive Simpson clonality was calculated by taking the square root of Simpson's diversity index across productive rearrangements. Imported from immuneACCESS, the table was reduced by TCRdb to in-frame sequences with V and J called. These copies leave out some clones; in studies compared against another copy, an unresolved V gene accounts for under half, and the cause of the remainder is not known. That table is the source of V, J and clone size, and D and trimming were worked out from the DNA. The sample yields under 200,000 clones; about 86% were counted once. In total, the top ten clones hold roughly 7% of the sample.

This clone was recorded only once. There is no known antigen for this receptor. Base qualities are missing; no much larger clone stands one base away. Whole blood was collected in K2EDTA tubes by collaborating institutions according to the institutions' own protocols. Collaborator samples were shipped for TCRbeta analysis as frozen whole blood, isolated PBMCs, or DNA extracted from either sample type. The chain was built from TRBV5-4 and TRBJ2-5; 8 of the junction bases match TRBD2. The sequenced sample consisted of peripheral blood. The TCR was taken from a woman aged 80 or older in a cohort sampled during active or convalescent COVID-19. The encoded CDR3 is CASSLRGGGETQYF. The DNA is as follows: TGTGCCAGCAGCTTACGGGGGGGCGGTGAGACCCAGTACTTC.